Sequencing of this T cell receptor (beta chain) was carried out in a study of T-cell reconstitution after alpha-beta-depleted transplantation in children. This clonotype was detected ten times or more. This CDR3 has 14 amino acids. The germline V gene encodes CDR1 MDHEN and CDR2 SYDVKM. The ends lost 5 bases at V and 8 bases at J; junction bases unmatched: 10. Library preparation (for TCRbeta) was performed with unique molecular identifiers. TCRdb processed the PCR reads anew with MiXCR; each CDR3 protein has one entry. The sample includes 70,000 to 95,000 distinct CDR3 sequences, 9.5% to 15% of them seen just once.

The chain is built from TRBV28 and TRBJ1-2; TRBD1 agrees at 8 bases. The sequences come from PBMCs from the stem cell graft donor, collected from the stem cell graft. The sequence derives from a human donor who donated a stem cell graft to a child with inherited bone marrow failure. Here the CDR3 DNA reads TGTGCCAGCAGTCAACAGGACAGGGTGTCCGGCTACACCTTC. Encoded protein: CASSQQDRVSGYTF.